The 32 T cell receptor beta chains given below trace back to one sample, sequenced in a study of blood T cell repertoires in COVID-19. Method: immunoSEQ multiplex PCR; TCRdb's copy keeps in-frame clones and lacks some. The sample yields approximately 210,000 clones, just over 90% seen once. The sequencing sample was made of peripheral blood. The source is a man aged 25-40 years with acute or convalescent COVID-19.

This chain joins TRBV19 and TRBJ2-1, with D unresolved. The germline CDR1 and CDR2 sequences are LNHDA and SQIVND (reference sequence). The CDR3 loop spans 18 amino acids. V lost 3 bases and J 0 bases, leaving 18 bases between the germline ends. This chain's CDR3 is CASSMSSLPRSSYNEQFF. Here the CDR3 DNA reads TGTGCCAGTAGTATGTCGTCACTCCCTCGAAGCTCCTACAATGAGCAGTTCTTC. The full variable domain, completed using reference TRBV19 and TRBJ2-1, is DGGITQSPKYLFRKEGQNVTLSCEQNLNHDAMYWYRQDPGQGLRLIYYSQIVNDFQKGDIAEGYSVSREKKESFPLTVTSAQKNPTAFYLCASSMSSLPRSSYNEQFFGPGTRLTVL.

This clone appeared once. The chain is built from TRBV7-2 and TRBJ2-3; D not resolved. The germline CDR1 and CDR2 sequences are SGHTA and FQGNSA. The CDR3 sequence is 14 residues long. The germline V and J ends were trimmed by 6 bases and 4 bases, with 14 bases remaining between them. As DNA, the CDR3 is TGTGCCAGCAGACCGGGTCACATCGCAGATACGCAGTATTTT. It encodes CASRPGHIADTQYF.

This chain connects TRBV21-1 to TRBJ1-2; the table's D gene call, TRBD1, was not cross checked with the DNA. TRBV21-1 is labeled a pseudogene. CDR3 length equals 18 residues. Here the CDR3 reads CASSTLTQGAPAYYGYTF. As DNA, the CDR3 is TGTGCCAGCAGCACACTAACACAGGGGGCCCCGGCGTACTATGGCTACACCTTC.

V and J are TRBV3-1 (or the pseudogene TRBV3-2) and TRBJ1-3; possible D gene TRBD1, 6 bases. The germline V gene has CDR1 LGHDT and CDR2 YNNKEL (reference sequence). V was cut by 4 bases and J by 0 bases, with 13 bases left in between. The CDR3 extends over 16 amino acids. DNA of the CDR3: TGTGCCAGCAGCCGGCCCCGGGACAACTCTGGAAACACCATATATTTT. It codes for CASSRPRDNSGNTIYF.

On this clone itself: A read error may explain this, as a much larger clone is one base away. The chain combines TRBV7-3 with TRBJ2-1; D is uncertain. Germline V gives CDR1 SGHTA, CDR2 FQGTGA. The V end lost 5 bases, the J end lost 4 bases, and 6 bases lay between the germline ends. The CDR3 extends over 12 amino acids. This chain's CDR3 is CASSTPYNEQFF. In DNA, the CDR3 is TGTGCCAGCAGCACTCCGTACAATGAGCAGTTCTTC.

The chain uses TRBV10-3 and TRBJ1-2; 9 bases map to TRBD1. Germline loops: CDR1 ENHRY, CDR2 SYGVKD. This CDR3 region has 13 residues. The V segment lost 3 bases and the J segment 5 bases; nucleotides outside the gene matches: 1. The DNA of the CDR3 is TGTGCCATCAGTGACGGGACAGGGTATGGCTACACCTTC. This encodes CAISDGTGYGYTF.

This clone was seen a single time. This chain connects TRBV2 to TRBJ1-6; 7 nucleotides line up with TRBD1. The length of the CDR3 is 14 residues. Germline V gene lookup returns CDR1 SNHLY and CDR2 FYNNEI. The ends lost 5 bases at V and 7 bases at J; junction bases unmatched: 5. The CDR3: CASSKRDRNSPLHF. The CDR3 DNA follows: TGTGCCAGCAGTAAACGGGACAGAAATTCACCCCTCCACTTT.

DNA for the CDR3: TGTGCCAGCAGTGGACACAGGGGGCGATTTAGAAACACCATATATTTT. This encodes CASSGHRGRFRNTIYF. The chain links TRBV25-1 to TRBJ1-3, with 9 bases identical to TRBD1. V gave up 4 bases and J gave up 5 bases; unmatched junction bases: 9. Germline V lookup: CDR1 MGHDK, CDR2 SYGVNS. This CDR3 region has 16 residues.

Only one count was recorded for this clone. This chain uses TRBV2 with TRBJ2-3, with unresolved D. Trimming cost V 6 bases and J 2 bases, with 15 bases left between them. The CDR3 is 15 amino acids. CDR1 and CDR2 (germline): SNHLY, FYNNEI. The CDR3 loop reads CASSIPTELTDTQYF. DNA of the CDR3: TGTGCCAGCAGCATCCCGACTGAACTCACAGATACGCAGTATTTT.

The rearrangement joins TRBV18 to TRBJ2-1; 7 nucleotides align to TRBD1. This CDR3 has 14 residues. Germline V CDR1 and CDR2: KGHSH, LQKENI. V lost 2 bases to trimming and J lost 9 bases; unmatched junction nucleotides: 7. CDR3 loop: CASSPGTERAEQFF. CDR3 DNA: TGTGCCAGCTCACCAGGGACAGAACGAGCTGAGCAGTTCTTC.

This clone was counted once. This chain links TRBV6-1 with TRBJ1-2; TRBD1 matches at 7 bases. The germline CDR1 and CDR2 sequences are MNHNS and SASEGT. V shed 2 bases, J shed 1 base, and the junction held 10 bases outside the gene matches. The CDR3 has 17 residues. The CDR3 DNA sequence: TGTGCCAGCAGTGAATTGGAGGGGGCGAGTTTTAACTATGGCTACACCTTC. Translated, it gives CASSELEGASFNYGYTF.

This clone was observed a single time. The chain couples TRBV28 to TRBJ1-6; D call uncertain. The CDR3 sequence is 11 residues long. Germline V CDR1 and CDR2: MDHEN, SYDVKM. V was trimmed by 6 bases and J by 11 bases, leaving 8 bases between them. The CDR3 here is CASRSRTPLHF. The CDR3, as DNA: TGTGCCAGCAGGTCGCGGACACCCCTCCACTTT.

The gene calls are TRBV4-1 and TRBJ2-7; 7 nucleotides align to TRBD2. V lost 8 bases, J lost 4 bases, and 11 bases stayed unmatched. Germline-derived CDR1 and CDR2 are MGHRA and YSYEKL. CDR3 length: 14 amino acids. The CDR3 DNA is TGCGCCAGCTCTCCCGGGACTAACCTATACGAGCAGTACTTC. Translation: CASSPGTNLYEQYF.

The chain employs TRBV5-1 and TRBJ1-1; no clear D gene. Looked up from germline, CDR1 is SGHRS and CDR2 is YFSETQ. Trimming cost V 0 bases and J 5 bases, with 14 bases left between them. The CDR3 has 15 amino acids. The chain's CDR3 is CASSLANPENTEAFF. The CDR3 DNA reads TGCGCCAGCAGCTTGGCCAATCCGGAGAATACTGAAGCTTTCTTT.

This clone was detected only a few times. Written as DNA, the CDR3 is TGTGCCAGCAGCCATACAGGGGAGGTCTATGGCTACACCTTC. Translated: CASSHTGEVYGYTF. The chain is built from TRBV14 and TRBJ1-2, with TRBD1 matching 7 bases. Losses at the gene ends were 3 bases for V and 4 bases for J; bases not matched to a gene: 5. This CDR3 is built from 14 residues. CDR1 is SGHDN, CDR2 FVKESK, per germline.

The chain has TRBV28 and TRBJ2-2; 7 bases are a match to TRBD1. Germline CDR1 and CDR2: MDHEN and SYDVKM. The V and J ends lost 4 bases and 6 bases, in that order; junction bases with no gene match: 11. The CDR3 consists of 16 residues. In DNA form, the CDR3 reads TGTGCCAGCAGTTATTTGCAGGGGGATCCCGCCGGGGAGCTGTTTTTT. As protein: CASSYLQGDPAGELFF.

The rearrangement links TRBV27 to TRBJ2-5; possibly TRBD2 for D (6 bases). The CDR3 has 13 residues. V was shortened by 8 bases and J by 6 bases, with 16 bases between the two germline ends. The germline CDR1 and CDR2 sequences are MNHEY and SMNVEV (reference sequence). As DNA, the CDR3 is TGTGCCAGCGCGGGGACTGACTCCCAGACCCAGTACTTC. Encoded protein: CASAGTDSQTQYF.

The rearrangement uses TRBV5-6 and TRBJ2-6; D possibly corresponds to TRBD2 (5 bases). CDR1 and CDR2 from the germline V gene are SGHDT and YYEEEE. V lost 4 bases to trimming and J lost 7 bases, with 9 bases between them. The CDR3 sequence is 13 residues long. CDR3 protein: CASSPRAANVLTF. The CDR3, as DNA: TGTGCCAGCAGCCCGCGGGCCGCCAACGTCCTGACTTTC.

The CDR3 nucleotides read TGTGCCAGCAGCGAGGGACAGTACAATGAGCAGTTCTTC. Amino acid sequence: CASSEGQYNEQFF. The chain couples TRBV7-3 to TRBJ2-1, with TRBD1 matching 7 bases. The CDR3 is 13 amino acids. In germline, CDR1 is SGHTA, CDR2 FQGTGA. V shed 5 bases and J 4 bases; nucleotides not matched to a gene: 2.

This chain links TRBV9 with TRBJ2-1, with 7 bases lining up with TRBD1. Germline loops: CDR1 SGDLS, CDR2 YYNGEE. V dropped 7 bases and J dropped 5; count of bases not matched to a gene: 6. The CDR3 extends over 13 amino acids. The CDR3, as DNA: TGTGCCAGCGCCGGACAGGAGCACAATGAGCAGTTCTTC. This gives the protein CASAGQEHNEQFF.

This sequence joins TRBV5-8 and TRBJ2-5; the match to TRBD2 covers 7 bases. The CDR3 is 15 amino acids. Germline V lookup: CDR1 SGHTS, CDR2 YDEGEE. V was pared by 2 bases and J by 4 bases, with 8 bases of the junction left unmatched. The CDR3 DNA follows: TGTGCCAGCAGCTTTGAGCGGGGTCCCCGAGAGACCCAGTACTTC. This sequence encodes CASSFERGPRETQYF.

The chain joins TRBV15 to TRBJ1-2, with D possibly being TRBD1 (5 bases). This CDR3 contains 13 residues. The germline gives CDR1 LNHNV, CDR2 YYDKDF (reference sequence). V lost 5 bases and J lost 8, with 15 bases in between. CDR3 coding DNA: TGTGCCACCAGCCCTCACCCAGGGTACGGCTACACCTTC. Its protein product is CATSPHPGYGYTF.

The chain combines TRBV15 with TRBJ1-6; D possibly corresponds to TRBD1 (5 bases). In germline, CDR1 is LNHNV, CDR2 YYDKDF (reference sequence). The CDR3 is 18 residues long. The V gene lost 0 bases and the J gene lost 0 bases, with 12 bases spanning the gap. CDR3 amino acids: CATSRDGGVSSYNSPLHF. CDR3 bases: TGTGCCACCAGCAGAGATGGGGGGGTCAGCTCCTATAATTCACCCCTCCACTTT.

This chain joins TRBV6-5 and TRBJ1-3; D gene ambiguous. Per the germline V gene, CDR1 is MNHEY and CDR2 is SVGAGI. V was clipped by 4 bases and J by 0 bases, with 7 bases between them. The CDR3 spans 14 residues. In DNA form, the CDR3 reads TGTGCCAGCAGTTCGGTTGACTCTGGAAACACCATATATTTT. Translated, it gives CASSSVDSGNTIYF.

The chain has TRBV4-1 and TRBJ2-7; TRBD1 matches at 12 bases. Losses at the gene ends were 3 bases for V and 7 bases for J; bases not matched to a gene: 7. CDR1 and CDR2 from the germline V gene are MGHRA and YSYEKL. The CDR3 totals 15 residues. The CDR3 nucleotides read TGCGCCAGCAGCCACCCGGGACAGGGGGCAACTGAGCAGTACTTC. The encoded protein is CASSHPGQGATEQYF.

V gene TRBV9 combines with J gene TRBJ2-7; 10 positions agree with TRBD1. The germline V gene has CDR1 SGDLS and CDR2 YYNGEE. The J segment lost 2 bases and the V segment lost 4 bases, leaving 6 bases of the junction unmatched. The length of the CDR3 is 15 residues. The DNA of the CDR3 is TGTGCCAGCAGCCGCGGGACAGGGGCCGCCTACGAGCAGTACTTC. This codes for CASSRGTGAAYEQYF. The variable domain in full, with the rest retrieved from reference TRBV9 and TRBJ2-7, is DSGVTQTPKHLITATGQRVTLRCSPRSGDLSVYWYQQSLDQGLQFLIQYYNGEERAKGNILERFSAQQFPDLHSELNLSSLELGDSALYFCASSRGTGAAYEQYFGPGTRLTVT.

This clone occurred once. This chain links TRBV27 with TRBJ2-6; possible D gene TRBD2, 7 bases. The CDR3 length is 16 residues. The germline V gene has CDR1 MNHEY and CDR2 SMNVEV (reference sequence). Trimming left V 2 bases short and J 3 bases short, with 11 bases between. CDR3 bases: TGTGCCAGCAGTTTACTCGGGGGGCTTGGGGCCAACGTCCTGACTTTC. This translates into CASSLLGGLGANVLTF.

The chain carries TRBV5-1 and TRBJ2-3, with 7 nucleotides matching TRBD2. Trimming at V came to 4 bases and at J to 1 base, leaving 9 bases not matched to a gene. Germline assignment: CDR1 SGHRS and CDR2 YFSETQ. The CDR3 consists of 16 residues. CDR3 in amino acids: CASSGGGSPRTDTQYF. In DNA, the CDR3 is TGCGCCAGCAGCGGTGGCGGGAGTCCACGCACAGATACGCAGTATTTT. Filled out from reference TRBV5-1 and TRBJ2-3, the complete variable domain reads KAGVTQTPRYLIKTRGQQVTLSCSPISGHRSVSWYQQTPGQGLQFLFEYFSETQRNKGNFPGRFSGRQFSNSRSEMNVSTLELGDSALYLCASSGGGSPRTDTQYFGPGTRLTVL.

The V call is TRBV6-5, the J call TRBJ2-7; 7 bases align to TRBD2. Germline V gene lookup returns CDR1 MNHEY and CDR2 SVGAGI. With 0 bases clipped from V and 10 bases from J, the junction kept 3 bases outside the gene matches. The CDR3 is 12 amino acids. In DNA, the CDR3 is TGTGCCAGCAGTTACTCGAGCGGGGTACAGTACTTC. It specifies CASSYSSGVQYF.

This chain uses TRBV4-1 with TRBJ2-5; 9 nucleotides align to TRBD1. The CDR3 is 13 amino acids. V was pared by 8 bases and J by 2 bases, with 3 bases of the junction left unmatched. Per germline, CDR1 MGHRA and CDR2 YSYEKL. The CDR3 loop is CASGTGPQETQYF. The CDR3 DNA reads TGCGCCAGCGGGACAGGGCCTCAAGAGACCCAGTACTTC.

CDR3 protein: CASSQGSGSSYEQYF. In DNA, the CDR3 is TGTGCCAGCAGTCAGGGTAGCGGGAGCTCCTACGAGCAGTACTTC. The gene calls are TRBV6-5 and TRBJ2-7; TRBD2 agrees at 9 bases. V trimming: 5 bases; J trimming: 0 bases; junction bases outside the gene matches: 5. Germline V gene lookup returns CDR1 MNHEY and CDR2 SVGAGI. This CDR3 region has 15 residues.

This chain uses TRBV28 with TRBJ1-5; D is perhaps TRBD1 (5 bases). Germline V gene sequence: CDR1 MDHEN, CDR2 SYDVKM. Deletions cut 7 bases from V and 4 bases from J, with 8 bases between. The CDR3 extends over 12 amino acids. The chain's CDR3 is CASMQGNQPQHF. In DNA form, the CDR3 reads TGTGCCAGCATGCAGGGAAATCAGCCCCAGCATTTT.